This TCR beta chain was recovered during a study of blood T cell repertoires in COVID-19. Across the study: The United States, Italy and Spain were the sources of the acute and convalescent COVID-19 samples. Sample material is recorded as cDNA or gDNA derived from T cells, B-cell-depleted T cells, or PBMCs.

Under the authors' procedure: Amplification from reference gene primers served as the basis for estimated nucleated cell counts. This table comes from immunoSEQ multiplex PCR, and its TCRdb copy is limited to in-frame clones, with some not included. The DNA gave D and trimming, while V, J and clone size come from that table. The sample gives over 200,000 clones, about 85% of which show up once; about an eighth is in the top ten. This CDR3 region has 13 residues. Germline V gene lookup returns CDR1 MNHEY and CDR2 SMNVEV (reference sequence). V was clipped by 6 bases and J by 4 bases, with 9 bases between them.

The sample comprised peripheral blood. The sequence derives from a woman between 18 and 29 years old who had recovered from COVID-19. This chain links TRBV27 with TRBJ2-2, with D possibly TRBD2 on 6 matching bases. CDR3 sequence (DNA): TGTGCCAGCAGCTCGGAGGGCACCGGGGAGCTGTTTTTT. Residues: CASSSEGTGELFF.